Listed here is a single TCR beta chain. This sample stems from a study of blood T cell repertoires in COVID-19. Turning to the study itself: The United States, Italy and Spain were the sources of the acute and convalescent COVID-19 samples. Sources were T cells, B-cell-depleted T cells, or PBMCs; the material itself was cDNA or gDNA.

V was pared by 1 base and J by 2 bases, with 6 bases of the junction left unmatched. This CDR3 is 17 amino acids long. Germline-derived CDR1 and CDR2 are LGHNA and YSLEER. Authors' analysis steps: Estimation of nucleated cell counts relied on the amplification of reference gene primers. The data were produced by immunoSEQ multiplex PCR, yet TCRdb's version contains in-frame clones alone and is incomplete. Clone size and V and J calls were adopted from that table, with D and trimming inferred from the DNA. The repertoire holds about 180,000 clones, with 82% as singletons. Source material: peripheral blood. This receptor was obtained from a woman between 70 and 85 years old with acute or convalescent COVID-19. The chain combines TRBV4-3 with TRBJ1-3; 9 nucleotides agree with TRBD1. The chain's CDR3 is CASSQVLGTGTGNTIYF. The CDR3 DNA sequence: TGCGCCAGCAGCCAAGTGCTCGGGACAGGGACTGGAAACACCATATATTTT.